This T cell receptor beta chain was sequenced in a study of cytomegalovirus exposure and HLA in healthy donors. Of note for this clone: Antigen specificity is unknown.

Germline CDR1 reads MNHNS; CDR2 reads SASEGT. The CDR3 totals 14 residues. V lost 6 bases to trimming and J lost 1 base; unmatched junction nucleotides: 4. Donors were ostensibly healthy at sampling, although undocumented immune exposures were probable. General study findings and limits: CMV serostatus was the only immune exposure information that was available. Reported findings show TCR beta sequences accurately forecast HLA-A and HLA-B alleles in most subjects. V- and J-gene trimming in TCR beta was tied to a missense DCLRE1C variant by an analysis performed later.

Primers: 60 Vbeta forward and 13 Jbeta reverse. Profiling relied on immunoSEQ multiplex PCR, and the TCRdb table lists in-frame clones only, not all of them. In the table there are around 120,000 clones, around 63% of which are singletons. The origin of this receptor is a man aged 40-50 years in good health and CMV-seropositive. The chain employs TRBV6-1 and TRBJ2-7; the match to TRBD1 covers 9 bases. Sequencing was done on a sample of PBMCs. The CDR3 loop reads CASRGDRDSYEQYF. The CDR3 DNA sequence: TGTGCCAGCAGGGGGGACAGGGATTCCTACGAGCAGTACTTC.